The entry below describes one T cell receptor (beta chain). These data are taken from a study of CD8 T cells in Susac syndrome. V was shortened by 5 bases and J by 8 bases, with 15 bases between the two germline ends. The germline V gene encodes CDR1 DFQATT and CDR2 SNEGSKA (reference sequence). The CDR3 consists of 13 residues. It was with random hexamers that roughly 0.45 to 1 ug RNA was reverse transcribed. Via MiXCR, TCRdb re-called the immunoSEQ multiplex PCR reads, giving one row per CDR3 protein. This table holds 150,000 to 200,000 distinct CDR3 sequences, around 93% found once. This chain joins TRBV20-1 and TRBJ1-4, with D maybe TRBD1 (6 bases). The specimen sequenced was CD4+ T cells from PBMCs. The receptor's source is a human donor in good health. The DNA of the CDR3 is TGCAGTGCTTCAGGGGAGGTACAGGAAAAACTGTTTTTT. Residues: CSASGEVQEKLFF.